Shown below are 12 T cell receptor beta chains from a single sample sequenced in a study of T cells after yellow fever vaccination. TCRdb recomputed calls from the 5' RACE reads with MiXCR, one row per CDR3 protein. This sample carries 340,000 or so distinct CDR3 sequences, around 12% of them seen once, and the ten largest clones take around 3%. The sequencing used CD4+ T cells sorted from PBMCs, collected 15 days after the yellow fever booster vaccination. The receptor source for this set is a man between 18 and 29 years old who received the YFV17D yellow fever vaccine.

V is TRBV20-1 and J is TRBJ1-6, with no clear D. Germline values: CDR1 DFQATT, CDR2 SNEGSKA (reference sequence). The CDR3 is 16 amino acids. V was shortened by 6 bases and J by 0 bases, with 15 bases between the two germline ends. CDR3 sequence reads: CSAPRGSSSYNSPLHF. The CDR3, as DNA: TGCAGTGCCCCCCGAGGCTCGAGCTCCTATAATTCACCCCTCCACTTT.

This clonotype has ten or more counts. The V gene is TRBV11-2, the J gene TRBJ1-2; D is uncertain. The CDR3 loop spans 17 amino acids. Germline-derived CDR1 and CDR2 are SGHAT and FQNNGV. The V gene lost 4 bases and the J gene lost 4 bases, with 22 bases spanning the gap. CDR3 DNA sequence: TGTGCCAGCAGCTCGTTCCGTGCGGGAGGCTCGACCTATGGCTACACCTTC. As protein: CASSSFRAGGSTYGYTF.

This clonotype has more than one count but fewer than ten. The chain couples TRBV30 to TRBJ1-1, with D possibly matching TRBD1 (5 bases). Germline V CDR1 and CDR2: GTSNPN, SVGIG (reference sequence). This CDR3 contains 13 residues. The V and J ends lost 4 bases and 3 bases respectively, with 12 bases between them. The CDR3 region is CAWTGGGHTEAFF. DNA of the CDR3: TGTGCCTGGACAGGTGGGGGACACACTGAAGCTTTCTTT.

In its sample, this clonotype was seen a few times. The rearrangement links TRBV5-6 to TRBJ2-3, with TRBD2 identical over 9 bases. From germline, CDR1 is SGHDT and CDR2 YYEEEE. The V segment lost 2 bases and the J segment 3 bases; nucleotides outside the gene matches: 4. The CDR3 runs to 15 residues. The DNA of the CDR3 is TGTGCCAGCAGCTTCCGCGGGGGGGCGACAGATACGCAGTATTTT. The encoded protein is CASSFRGGATDTQYF.

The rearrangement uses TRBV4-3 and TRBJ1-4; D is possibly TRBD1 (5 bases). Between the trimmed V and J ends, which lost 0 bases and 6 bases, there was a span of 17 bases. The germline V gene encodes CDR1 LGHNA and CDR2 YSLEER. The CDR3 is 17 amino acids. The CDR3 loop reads CASSQDVPGTRDEKLFF. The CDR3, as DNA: TGCGCCAGCAGCCAAGATGTGCCAGGTACCAGGGATGAAAAACTGTTTTTT.

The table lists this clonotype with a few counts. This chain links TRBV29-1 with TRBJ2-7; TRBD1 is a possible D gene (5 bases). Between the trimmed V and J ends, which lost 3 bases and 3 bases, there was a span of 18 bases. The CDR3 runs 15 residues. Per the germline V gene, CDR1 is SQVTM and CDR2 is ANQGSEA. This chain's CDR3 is CSVEWLRDRNYEQYF. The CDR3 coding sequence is TGCAGCGTTGAGTGGCTTCGAGACAGAAACTACGAGCAGTACTTC.

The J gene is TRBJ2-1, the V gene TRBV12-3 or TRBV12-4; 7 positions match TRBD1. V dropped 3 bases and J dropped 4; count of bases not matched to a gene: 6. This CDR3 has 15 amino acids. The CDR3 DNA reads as TGTGCCAGCAGTTTTTTAACGACAGGGTACAATGAGCAGTTCTTC. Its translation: CASSFLTTGYNEQFF.

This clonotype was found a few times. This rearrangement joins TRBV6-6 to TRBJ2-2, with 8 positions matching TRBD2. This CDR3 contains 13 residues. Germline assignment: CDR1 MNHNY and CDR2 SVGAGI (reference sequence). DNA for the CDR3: TGTGCGACGCGACTAGCGATTCCCGGGGAGCTGTTTTTT. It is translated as CATRLAIPGELFF.

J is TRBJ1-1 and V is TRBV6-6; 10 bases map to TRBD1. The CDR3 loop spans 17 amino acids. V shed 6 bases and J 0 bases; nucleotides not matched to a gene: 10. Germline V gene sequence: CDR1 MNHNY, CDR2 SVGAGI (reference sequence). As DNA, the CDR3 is TGTGCCAGCAGAGATCTAGGACAGGGGGTGATGAACACTGAAGCTTTCTTT. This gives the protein CASRDLGQGVMNTEAFF.

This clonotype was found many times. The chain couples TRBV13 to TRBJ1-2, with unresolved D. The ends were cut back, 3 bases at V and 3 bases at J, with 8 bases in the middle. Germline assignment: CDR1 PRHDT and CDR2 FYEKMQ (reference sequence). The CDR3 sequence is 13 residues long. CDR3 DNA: TGTGCCAGCAGCTTGGGCGGCCACTATGGCTACACCTTC. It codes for CASSLGGHYGYTF. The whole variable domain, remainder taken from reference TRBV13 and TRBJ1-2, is AAGVIQSPRHLIKEKRETATLKCYPIPRHDTVYWYQQGPGQDPQFLISFYEKMQSDKGSIPDRFSAQQFSDYHSELNMSSLELGDSALYFCASSLGGHYGYTFGSGTRLTVV.

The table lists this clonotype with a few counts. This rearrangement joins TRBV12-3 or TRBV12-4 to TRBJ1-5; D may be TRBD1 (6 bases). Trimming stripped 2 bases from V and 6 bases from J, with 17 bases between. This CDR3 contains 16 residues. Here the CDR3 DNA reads TGTGCCAGCAGTTTATTTAATGCAGGGGTGGGTCAGCCCCAGCATTTT. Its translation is CASSLFNAGVGQPQHF.

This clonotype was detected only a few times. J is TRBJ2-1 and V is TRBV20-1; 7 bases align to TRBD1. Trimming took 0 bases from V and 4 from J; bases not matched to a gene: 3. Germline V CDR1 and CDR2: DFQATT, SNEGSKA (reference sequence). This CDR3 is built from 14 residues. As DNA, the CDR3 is TGCAGTGCTAGAGATGGGGACAGTTACAATGAGCAGTTCTTC. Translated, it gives CSARDGDSYNEQFF.